Below are 21 T cell receptor beta chains sequenced from a single sample in a study of T cells in women clearing cervical HPV infection. Sequencing was performed with immunoSEQ multiplex PCR; in TCRdb, only in-frame clones are kept and a portion is missing. The listing contains roughly 30,000 clones. Sequenced input: blood buffy coat. These TCRs come from a woman aged 18-69 years with a cervical HPV16 infection that either progressed to CIN3+ or cleared (not recorded which).

For this clone: The DNA ends 3 residues before the CDR3 does, and the rest of the CDR3 is filled in from the germline J gene. The sample holds other DNA sequences that translate to the same CDR3. The chain recombines TRBV6-1 with TRBJ2-3; 7 bases are a match to TRBD1. Losses at the gene ends were 1 base for V and 1 base for J; bases not matched to a gene: 2. This CDR3 contains 15 residues. CDR1 and CDR2 (germline): MNHNS, SASEGT. The CDR3 is CASSEGQGGTDTQYF. The CDR3 DNA, read in part, is TGTGCCAGCAGTGAAGGACAGGGTGGCACAGATACG.

Notes on this clone: The read comes to an end 3 residues before the CDR3 does, leaving the germline J gene to fill in the end. This rearrangement joins TRBV5-1 to TRBJ2-3; TRBD2 agrees at 13 bases. The CDR3 is 15 amino acids. Germline V gene data show CDR1 as SGHRS and CDR2 as YFSETQ. The covered CDR3 bases are TGCGCCAGCAGCGGAAGGACTAGCGGGAGTGAGACG. Translated: CASSGRTSGSET. The full CDR3 is CASSGRTSGSETQYF.

Concerning this clone itself: The read ends 3 residues shy of where the CDR3 ends; the end is completed using the germline J gene. The chain carries TRBV30 and TRBJ1-4, with D hard to call. In germline, CDR1 is GTSNPN, CDR2 SVGIG (reference sequence). Trimming stripped 0 bases from V and 1 base from J, with 9 bases between. CDR3 length: 15 amino acids. CDR3 DNA, as far as it was read: TGTGCCTGGAGTGTAGGAACAGTAACTAATGAAAAA. This sequence encodes CAWSVGTVTNEK. In full, the CDR3 is CAWSVGTVTNEKLFF. The full variable domain, completed using reference TRBV30 and TRBJ1-4, is SQTIHQWPATLVQPVGSPLSLECTVEGTSNPNLYWYRQAAGRGLQLLFYSVGIGQISSEVPQNLSASRPQDRQFILSSKKLLLSDSGFYLCAWSVGTVTNEKLFFGSGTQLSVL.

With respect to this clone: The read ends 3 residues early relative to the CDR3; the germline J gene fills the gap. This sequence joins TRBV7-2 and TRBJ2-3; D is undetermined. Between the trimmed V and J ends, which lost 4 bases and 2 bases, there was a span of 13 bases. CDR1 and CDR2 (germline): SGHTA, FQGNSA. The CDR3 loop spans 15 amino acids. CDR3 DNA, as far as it was read: TGTGCCAGCAGCTCATCCCCTAGTTACACAGATACG. Its translation is CASSSSPSYTDT. The full CDR3 reads CASSSSPSYTDTQYF. Full variable domain (outside the CDR3, taken from reference TRBV7-2 and TRBJ2-3): GAGVSQSPSNKVTEKGKDVELRCDPISGHTALYWYRQSLGQGLEFLIYFQGNSAPDKSGLPSDRFSAERTGGSVSTLTIQRTQQEDSAVYLCASSSSPSYTDTQYFGPGTRLTVL.

With regard to this clone: The CDR3 extends 3 residues past the end of the read, so its final part is completed from the germline J gene. The chain employs TRBV5-6 and TRBJ2-6; D is possibly TRBD2 (5 bases). V was cut by 6 bases and J by 0 bases, with 10 bases left in between. Germline assignment: CDR1 SGHDT and CDR2 YYEEEE. This CDR3 is 15 amino acids long. The CDR3 sequence is CASTIGLSGANVLTF. The sequenced CDR3 bases are TGTGCCAGCACCATTGGACTCTCTGGGGCCAACGTC.

Of note for this clone: Sequencing ends 3 residues short of the CDR3 end; the germline J gene provides the rest. The rearrangement uses TRBV7-9 and TRBJ2-7; TRBD1 matches at 8 bases. V gave up 5 bases and J gave up 2 bases; unmatched junction bases: 5. CDR1 and CDR2 (germline): SEHNR, FQNEAQ (reference sequence). The CDR3 contains 14 residues. The CDR3 region is CASSRTGPAYEQYF. CDR3 DNA (partial): TGTGCCAGCAGCCGGACAGGGCCAGCCTACGAG. The whole variable domain, filled in from reference TRBV7-9 and TRBJ2-7, reads DTGVSQNPRHKITKRGQNVTFRCDPISEHNRLYWYRQTLGQGPEFLTYFQNEAQLEKSRLLSDRFSAERPKGSFSTLEIQRTEQGDSAMYLCASSRTGPAYEQYFGPGTRLTVT.

With regard to this clone: The read ends 3 residues before the CDR3 terminus; that terminus is restored from the germline J gene. The V call is TRBV5-1, the J call TRBJ2-1; 8 nucleotides align to TRBD1. The CDR3 runs to 16 residues. The germline V gene encodes CDR1 SGHRS and CDR2 YFSETQ. V trimming: 4 bases; J trimming: 8 bases; junction bases outside the gene matches: 14. Here the CDR3 reads CASSLGQGVPWDEQFF. The DNA read from the CDR3 is TGCGCCAGCAGCCTAGGACAGGGCGTCCCATGGGATGAG.

Comment on this clone: The CDR3 goes on 3 residues after the read ends, and that part is filled in from the germline J gene. V is TRBV10-3 and J is TRBJ1-2; no reliable D call. Germline loops: CDR1 ENHRY, CDR2 SYGVKD. The CDR3 is 15 amino acids. V was shortened by 5 bases and J by 0 bases, with 13 bases between the two germline ends. The CDR3 DNA, read in part, is TGTGCCATCAGTCTTCCGGGTCGGGCTAACTATGGC. This codes for CAISLPGRANYG. The CDR3 as a whole reads CAISLPGRANYGYTF.

Measured by frequency, this clone is large. CDR3 in amino acids: CASSAGTDYEQYF. Partial CDR3 DNA: TGTGCCAGCAGCGCCGGGACAGACTACGAG. The chain is built from TRBV13 and TRBJ2-7; 7 positions agree with TRBD1. Sequencing ends 3 residues short of the CDR3 end; the germline J gene provides the rest. CDR1 is PRHDT and CDR2 is FYEKMQ in the germline V gene (reference sequence). The CDR3 contains 13 residues. V was pared by 5 bases and J by 3 bases, with 4 bases of the junction left unmatched.

A word on this clone: The read finishes 3 residues shy of the CDR3 end, and the germline J gene is used to complete it. This chain links TRBV7-2 with TRBJ1-4; TRBD1 might be the D (5 bases). There are 15 residues in the CDR3. Germline V lookup: CDR1 SGHTA, CDR2 FQGNSA. V lost 0 bases and J 8 bases, leaving 13 bases between the germline ends. CDR3: CASSLAGAVNEKLFF. Incomplete CDR3 DNA: TGTGCCAGCAGCTTAGCAGGGGCGGTCAACGAAAAA.

The DNA read from the CDR3 is TGCAGTGGGGGGACTAGCGACTACAATGAG. The encoded protein is CSGGTSDYNE. The CDR3 in its entirety is CSGGTSDYNEQFF. This chain uses TRBV20-1 with TRBJ2-1; 10 bases line up with TRBD2. With the read ending 3 residues before the CDR3 end, the germline J gene is used to fill in that end. V dropped 7 bases and J dropped 3; count of bases not matched to a gene: 3. CDR1 and CDR2 (germline): DFQATT, SNEGSKA (reference sequence). The CDR3 has 13 amino acids.

Details on this clone: The read ends 3 residues early relative to the CDR3; the germline J gene fills the gap. The chain links TRBV27 to TRBJ2-3; a possible D gene is TRBD1 (7 bases). The CDR3 is 15 amino acids. Per germline, CDR1 MNHEY and CDR2 SMNVEV (reference sequence). V lost 2 bases and J 4 bases, leaving 13 bases between the germline ends. CDR3 sequence: CASSLNDRDSDTQYF. The part of the CDR3 DNA that was read is TGTGCCAGCAGTTTAAACGACAGGGACTCAGATACG.

As regards this clone: The read ends 3 residues early relative to the CDR3; the germline J gene fills the gap. J is TRBJ2-2 and V is TRBV5-1; a weak D match, TRBD1 (6 bases). V was trimmed by 4 bases and J by 0 bases, leaving 10 bases between them. Germline-derived CDR1 and CDR2 are SGHRS and YFSETQ. The CDR3 runs 15 residues. Here the CDR3 reads CASSPGHTNTGELFF. The part of the CDR3 DNA that was read is TGCGCCAGCAGCCCGGGACATACGAACACCGGGGAG.

With regard to this clone: The sequence runs out 3 residues before the end of the CDR3; the remainder is reconstructed from the germline J gene. This chain uses TRBV11-1 with TRBJ2-3; 7 nucleotides line up with TRBD1. The CDR3 covers 15 residues. V lost 6 bases and J lost 4; bases outside the gene matches: 10. Germline loops: CDR1 SGHAT, CDR2 FQDESV (reference sequence). Incomplete CDR3 DNA: TGTGCCAGCAGGCTGACAGGGACGGGTGCAGATACG. It specifies CASRLTGTGADT. The complete CDR3 sequence is CASRLTGTGADTQYF.

About this clone itself: The CDR3 end falls 3 residues outside the read, so it is completed with the germline J gene. The chain has TRBV18 and TRBJ2-5; no reliable D call. V was clipped by 3 bases and J by 4 bases, with 12 bases between them. Germline assignment: CDR1 KGHSH and CDR2 LQKENI. The CDR3 totals 14 residues. CDR3 sequence: CASSPYVPPETQYF. CDR3 bases read: TGTGCCAGCTCACCCTACGTACCGCCAGAGACC.

Regarding this clone: The read falls 3 residues short of the CDR3 end, and the missing part is taken from the germline J gene. This chain connects TRBV29-1 to TRBJ1-6, with D unclear. The CDR3 length is 13 residues. Germline CDR1 reads SQVTM; CDR2 reads ANQGSEA. V was pared by 6 bases and J by 7 bases, with 13 bases between. CDR3 bases read: TGCAGCGTCGCGGGCAACGGGAATTCACCC. This codes for CSVAGNGNSP. In full, the CDR3 is CSVAGNGNSPLHF.

About this clone itself: The CDR3 end is not reached by the read, which stops 3 residues before it; the germline J gene fills it in. The V gene is TRBV10-1, the J gene TRBJ2-5; tentative D call: TRBD2 (5 bases). Germline V lookup: CDR1 WNHNN, CDR2 SYGVQD (reference sequence). V was shortened by 3 bases and J by 5 bases, with 19 bases between the two germline ends. The CDR3 consists of 16 residues. The sequenced CDR3 bases are TGCGCCAGCAGTGATGCCCTACTAGTCCTCAGGGAGACC. This codes for CASSDALLVLRET. The full CDR3 protein is CASSDALLVLRETQYF.

Comment on this clone: The sequence runs out 3 residues before the end of the CDR3; the remainder is reconstructed from the germline J gene. The chain is built from TRBV12-3 or TRBV12-4 and TRBJ1-1; D is unclear. V was trimmed by 1 base and J by 4 bases, leaving 7 bases between them. The CDR3 length is 13 residues. The CDR3: CASSLVEGTEAFF. CDR3 bases read: TGTGCCAGCAGTTTAGTGGAGGGCACTGAA.

Turning to this clone: The read ends 3 residues before the CDR3 terminus; that terminus is restored from the germline J gene. The V gene is TRBV5-1, the J gene TRBJ2-1, with 11 bases identical to TRBD1. Trimming took 0 bases from V and 4 from J; bases not matched to a gene: 6. Germline lookup yields CDR1 SGHRS and CDR2 YFSETQ. The CDR3 contains 17 residues. The sequenced part of the CDR3 DNA is TGCGCCAGCAGCTTGGCCACCGGACAGGGGGCTTACAATGAG. It codes for CASSLATGQGAYNE. The entire CDR3 reads CASSLATGQGAYNEQFF.

A remark on this clone: The observed sequence ends 3 residues before the CDR3 terminus, with the missing tail filled in from the germline J gene. This rearrangement joins TRBV5-6 to TRBJ1-4; D gene ambiguous. With 6 bases removed from V and 4 bases from J, the gap between germline ends came to 16 bases. Germline-derived CDR1 and CDR2 are SGHDT and YYEEEE. CDR3 length: 15 residues. CDR3 in amino acids: CASILSGIGNEKLFF. The sequenced CDR3 bases are TGTGCCAGCATCCTCAGCGGGATTGGTAATGAAAAA.

Regarding this clone: The read gets to within 3 residues of the CDR3 end, and the germline J gene fills in the rest. The J gene is TRBJ2-3, the V gene TRBV10-2, with D possibly matching TRBD1 (6 bases). CDR1 is WSHSY and CDR2 is SAAADI in the germline V gene. The CDR3 sequence is 16 residues long. The CDR3 bases that were read are TGCGCCAGCAGGGGACGACAGGAACATAGCAATCAGCCG. Encoded protein: CASRGRQEHSNQP. The whole CDR3 is CASRGRQEHSNQPQYF.